Sequencing of this T cell receptor beta chain was carried out in a study of beta chain features in type 1 diabetes. Study overall: Over all samples combined, 107,917,701 sorted cells were examined. Overall study results and limits: Patients with type 1 diabetes carried fewer insertions and had more deletions at their VDJ junctions. All four CD4+ subsets from Type 1 diabetes patients carried moderately but significantly shorter TCRB CDR3s.

All of the isolated RNA was reverse transcribed, so expressed TCRB transcripts were sequenced. Assay: immunoSEQ multiplex PCR; the TCRdb copy retains only in-frame clones and omits some. Found here are roughly 150,000 clones, around 9.7% of them singletons; the top ten hold about 0.7%. About this clone: The target antigen is unknown.

Losses at the gene ends were 0 bases for V and 2 bases for J; bases not matched to a gene: 5. CDR1 and CDR2 from the germline V gene are SGHNT and YYREEE (reference sequence). This CDR3 is built from 15 residues. The sequence derives from a woman aged 25 to 45 with type 1 diabetes. The sequencing sample was made of central memory CD4+ T cells from blood. The J gene is TRBJ2-7, the V gene TRBV5-4, with 7 positions matching TRBD2. The CDR3 here is CASSLGLADTYEQYF. DNA of the CDR3: TGTGCCAGCAGCTTGGGCCTAGCGGACACCTACGAGCAGTACTTC.